This TCR beta chain was obtained from a study of a mutant IDH1 vaccine in newly diagnosed glioma. In the study overall: Initiation of the vaccine course occurred 4-6 weeks after radiotherapy alone, or alongside temozolomide cycles. Patients' prior therapy spanned radiotherapy, temozolomide, or both; most underwent both. It was at week 35 that visit V12 occurred, and at week 47 that visit V13 did.

Comment on this clone: Antigen specificity is unknown.

TCRdb's copy holds only in-frame clones and misses some; the assay was immunoSEQ multiplex PCR. The sample contains about 84,000 clones, over 75% of which appear only once. Noted time point: week 47, end of study. Topical imiquimod was applied with each vaccine dose, which held 300 ug of mutant IDH1 20-mer peptide. Germline CDR1 reads MDHEN; CDR2 reads SYDVKM. The CDR3 is 15 amino acids. V shed 0 bases and J 6 bases; nucleotides not matched to a gene: 2. This chain links TRBV28 with TRBJ2-1, with TRBD1 matching 10 bases. Material: PBMCs, obtained from a glioma patient whose treatment included an IDH1 peptide vaccine. The TCR sequence derives from a man in his forties with glioma. CDR3 sequence reads: CASSLWGTGANEQFF. CDR3 sequence (DNA): TGTGCCAGCAGTTTATGGGGGACAGGGGCCAATGAGCAGTTCTTC.